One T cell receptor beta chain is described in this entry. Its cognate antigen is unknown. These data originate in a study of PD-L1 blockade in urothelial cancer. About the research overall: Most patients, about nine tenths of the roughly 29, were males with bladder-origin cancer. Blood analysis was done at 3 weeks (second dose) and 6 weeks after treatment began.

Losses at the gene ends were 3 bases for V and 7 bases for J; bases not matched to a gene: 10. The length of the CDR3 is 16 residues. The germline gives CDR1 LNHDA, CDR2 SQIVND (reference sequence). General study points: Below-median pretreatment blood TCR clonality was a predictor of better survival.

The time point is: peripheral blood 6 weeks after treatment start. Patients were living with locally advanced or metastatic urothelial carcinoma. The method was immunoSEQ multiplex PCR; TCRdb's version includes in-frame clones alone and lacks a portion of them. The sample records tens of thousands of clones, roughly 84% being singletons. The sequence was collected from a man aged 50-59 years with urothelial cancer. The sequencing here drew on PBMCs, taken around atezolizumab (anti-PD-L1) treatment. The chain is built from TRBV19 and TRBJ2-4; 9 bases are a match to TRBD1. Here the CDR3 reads CASSIQPPGQGNIQYF. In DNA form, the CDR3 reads TGTGCCAGTAGTATTCAGCCCCCGGGACAGGGCAACATTCAGTACTTC. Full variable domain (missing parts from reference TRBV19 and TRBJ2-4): DGGITQSPKYLFRKEGQNVTLSCEQNLNHDAMYWYRQDPGQGLRLIYYSQIVNDFQKGDIAEGYSVSREKKESFPLTVTSAQKNPTAFYLCASSIQPPGQGNIQYFGAGTRLSVL.